Listed below are T cell receptor beta chains from one sample, sequenced in a study of OX40 agonist ivuxolimab in advanced cancers. Assay used: immunoSEQ multiplex PCR; TCRdb lists only in-frame clones, some missing. The sample holds about 78,000 clones, roughly 80% seen once. The sample in question was CD4+ or CD8+ T cells sorted from blood, obtained in a trial of the OX40 agonist ivuxolimab. These receptors originate from an adult with an advanced solid tumor such as melanoma, head and neck, liver or kidney cancer. CDR3s include the opening cysteine and the closing phenylalanine or tryptophan. A D gene is named only where the DNA matches it firmly. The size of a clone is reported for some rows only, either as once, few or many, or as a class for expanded clones.

d_gene,abundance,v_gene,j_gene,CDR3nt,CDR3aa
TRBD1,once,TRBV5-1,TRBJ2-3,TGCGCCAGCAGCGCTACACCGACAGGGAGAAGCACAGATACGCAGTATTTT,CASSATPTGRSTDTQYF
-,-,TRBV7-2,TRBJ1-4,TGTGCCAGCAGCTTAACTCCAGGGGCTGAAAAACTGTTTTTT,CASSLTPGAEKLFF
TRBD1,-,TRBV19,TRBJ1-1,TGTGCCAGTAGGACAGGGTCGAACGCTGAAGCTTTCTTT,CASRTGSNAEAFF
-,once,TRBV7-2,TRBJ2-6,TGTGCCAGCAGCTTCGGGGCTGGGGCCAACGTCCTGACTTTC,CASSFGAGANVLTF
-,once,TRBV6-6,TRBJ1-5,TGTGCCAGCAGTTCGGGCCCGAGCAATCAGCCCCAGCATTTT,CASSSGPSNQPQHF
TRBD1,-,TRBV5-6,TRBJ1-2,TGTGCCAGCAGCTTGGATACCAGGACAGGGCGGGCGGGCTACACCTTC,CASSLDTRTGRAGYTF
-,once,TRBV30,TRBJ1-2,TGTGCCTGGAGTTTGTTAAGGAGACCATATGGCTACACCTTC,CAWSLLRRPYGYTF
TRBD1,-,TRBV9,TRBJ1-5,TGTGCCAGCAGCCGTACAGGGGGCCAGAATCAGCCCCAGCATTTT,CASSRTGGQNQPQHF
TRBD1,-,TRBV2,TRBJ1-5,TGTGCCAGCACCCCCGGGGACAGGGTGGAGCCCCAGCATTTT,CASTPGDRVEPQHF
TRBD1,-,TRBV19,TRBJ2-7,TGTGCCAGTAGACCCAGACAGGGAGTCTACGAGCAGTACTTC,CASRPRQGVYEQYF
-,-,TRBV7-3,TRBJ2-2,TGTGCCAGCAGCGCCCAGGGGAACACCGGGGAGCTGTTTTTT,CASSAQGNTGELFF
-,-,TRBV5-1,TRBJ2-7,TGCGCCAGCAGCTTGGATCGCAGGAAGAACGAGCAGTACTTC,CASSLDRRKNEQYF
-,once,TRBV2,TRBJ1-4,TGTGCCAGCAGTGAAAGAGGGTTTAGTGAAAAACTGTTTTTT,CASSERGFSEKLFF